Below, 29 T cell receptor beta chains from the same sample are listed, as sequenced in a study of T cell responses to AZD1222 COVID-19 vaccine. Profiled with immunoSEQ multiplex PCR; TCRdb holds only in-frame clones, not every one. This sample has approximately 100,000 clones; around 86% occur once, and the top ten carry 3% to 3.5%. The sequences come from peripheral blood, collected 28 days after the second dose of the MenACWY control vaccine. These TCRs come from an adult who received the MenACWY meningococcal vaccine as a control.

The chain has TRBV20-1 and TRBJ2-3, with unresolved D. Germline V gene sequence: CDR1 DFQATT, CDR2 SNEGSKA (reference sequence). This CDR3 has 11 amino acids. V was shortened by 5 bases and J by 5 bases, with 8 bases between the two germline ends. The CDR3: CSAPLGDTQYF. The CDR3, as DNA: TGCAGTGCTCCCCTAGGAGATACGCAGTATTTT.

This chain joins TRBV18 and TRBJ1-3, with 7 bases identical to TRBD1. The J segment lost 4 bases and the V segment lost 1 base, leaving 7 bases of the junction unmatched. The CDR3 runs to 16 residues. Germline lookup yields CDR1 KGHSH and CDR2 LQKENI. The CDR3 region has the DNA TGTGCCAGCTCACCACTTTCTGGGACAGAAGGAAACACCATATATTTT. This codes for CASSPLSGTEGNTIYF.

The rearrangement links TRBV5-1 to TRBJ1-2; D uncertain. The CDR3 is made up of 17 amino acids. Trimming took 6 bases from V and 7 from J, leaving 28 bases between them. Germline CDR1 SGHRS, CDR2 YFSETQ. CDR3: CASTQRAPGQSHAGYTF. The CDR3 nucleotides are TGCGCCAGCACCCAACGCGCCCCGGGCCAGTCACACGCTGGCTACACCTTC.

The genes are TRBV28 and TRBJ1-2; no reliable D call. The germline V and J ends were trimmed by 2 bases and 3 bases, with 7 bases remaining between them. The germline CDR1 and CDR2 sequences are MDHEN and SYDVKM. The CDR3 is 13 amino acids. CDR3 sequence reads: CASSLGSHYGYTF. DNA of the CDR3: TGTGCCAGCAGTTTAGGCAGTCACTATGGCTACACCTTC.

The chain combines TRBV7-9 with TRBJ2-5; TRBD2 agrees at 11 bases. Per germline, CDR1 SEHNR and CDR2 FQNEAQ (reference sequence). Trimming at V came to 1 base and at J to 1 base, leaving 5 bases not matched to a gene. The CDR3 length is 17 residues. CDR3 protein: CASSLVTSGEFQETQYF. The CDR3 DNA follows: TGTGCCAGCAGCTTAGTGACTAGCGGGGAATTCCAAGAGACCCAGTACTTC.

The gene calls are TRBV5-4 and TRBJ2-5, with 7 bases that match TRBD2. Germline loops: CDR1 SGHNT, CDR2 YYREEE (reference sequence). CDR3 length: 15 amino acids. V was pared by 2 bases and J by 0 bases, with 4 bases of the junction left unmatched. The CDR3: CASSFGGGDQETQYF. The CDR3 DNA reads as TGTGCCAGCAGCTTTGGGGGGGGAGACCAAGAGACCCAGTACTTC. The full variable domain, completed using reference TRBV5-4 and TRBJ2-5, is ETGVTQSPTHLIKTRGQQVTLRCSSQSGHNTVSWYQQALGQGPQFIFQYYREEENGRGNFPPRFSGLQFPNYSSELNVNALELDDSALYLCASSFGGGDQETQYFGPGTRLLVL.

This chain uses TRBV5-1 with TRBJ2-7; D not certain. The germline V and J ends were trimmed by 3 bases and 4 bases, with 14 bases remaining between them. CDR3 size: 14 residues. Germline V lookup: CDR1 SGHRS, CDR2 YFSETQ. CDR3 nucleotide sequence: TGCGCCAGCAGCTCAACAACAACAGCTTACGAGCAGTACTTC. This sequence encodes CASSSTTTAYEQYF.

V gene TRBV7-9 combines with J gene TRBJ1-4, with no clear D. Germline values: CDR1 SEHNR, CDR2 FQNEAQ (reference sequence). The V end lost 4 bases, the J end lost 2 bases, and 8 bases lay between the germline ends. The length of the CDR3 is 14 residues. The CDR3 DNA is TGTGCCAGCAGCTACTCGGGGACTAATGAAAAACTGTTTTTT. Encoded protein: CASSYSGTNEKLFF.

This chain links TRBV10-3 with TRBJ1-1; D is unclear. V was trimmed by 6 bases and J by 0 bases, leaving 17 bases between them. Germline V gene lookup returns CDR1 ENHRY and CDR2 SYGVKD. The CDR3 spans 16 residues. As DNA, the CDR3 is TGTGCCATCAGAAACTCCTTGCCGCCGATGAACACTGAAGCTTTCTTT. Protein product: CAIRNSLPPMNTEAFF.

This chain uses TRBV6-2 or TRBV6-3 with TRBJ2-1; TRBD2 matches 8 bases. V lost 6 bases, J lost 4 bases, and 11 bases stayed unmatched. Per germline, CDR1 MNHEY and CDR2 SVGEGT. The CDR3 covers 16 residues. In nucleotides, the CDR3 is TGTGCCAGCAGCCGGAGTGGACTAGCCGATTACAATGAGCAGTTCTTC. This gives the protein CASSRSGLADYNEQFF.

The CDR3 DNA reads TGTGCCAGCAGCCCCCGACTAGCGGGGGGTCTCAATGAGCAGTTCTTC. Translated: CASSPRLAGGLNEQFF. The rearrangement links TRBV9 to TRBJ2-1; 13 bases agree with TRBD2. V was pared by 4 bases and J by 6 bases, with 7 bases of the junction left unmatched. Germline loops: CDR1 SGDLS, CDR2 YYNGEE. The CDR3 runs to 16 residues. Based on the CDR3 plus reference TRBV9 and TRBJ2-1, the full variable domain is DSGVTQTPKHLITATGQRVTLRCSPRSGDLSVYWYQQSLDQGLQFLIQYYNGEERAKGNILERFSAQQFPDLHSELNLSSLELGDSALYFCASSPRLAGGLNEQFFGPGTRLTVL.

The genes are TRBV2 and TRBJ1-5, with D maybe TRBD1 (5 bases). This CDR3 comprises 15 residues. V was pared by 8 bases and J by 6 bases, with 20 bases between. Germline assignment: CDR1 SNHLY and CDR2 FYNNEI. CDR3 region: CASRSSQGFGQPQHF. For the CDR3, the DNA is TGTGCCAGCCGTAGTTCCCAGGGATTTGGTCAGCCCCAGCATTTT.

V usage is TRBV4-3 and J usage is TRBJ2-2; tentative D call: TRBD2 (6 bases). With 2 bases removed from V and 4 bases from J, the gap between germline ends came to 11 bases. The germline V gene has CDR1 LGHNA and CDR2 YSLEER. CDR3 length: 15 amino acids. CDR3 in DNA: TGCGCCAGCAGCCAAATAGGGCGGGGCACCGGGGAGCTGTTTTTT. Residues: CASSQIGRGTGELFF.

The count of this clone is one. Germline and junction disagree at one end, which may indicate a read error. This sample also contains other DNA sequences that code for the same CDR3. The chain's CDR3 is CASNWAEGDQPQHF. The CDR3 nucleotides are TGCGCCAGCAACTGGGCGGAAGGGGATCAGCCCCAGCATTTT. The chain has TRBV28 and TRBJ1-5; possible D gene TRBD1, 5 bases. The germline gives CDR1 MDHEN, CDR2 SYDVKM. The CDR3 runs 14 residues.

This chain uses TRBV11-2 with TRBJ2-5, with D perhaps TRBD1 (6 bases). The V and J ends lost 5 bases and 4 bases respectively, with 20 bases between them. Germline-derived CDR1 and CDR2 are SGHAT and FQNNGV. The CDR3 covers 16 residues. CDR3 sequence (DNA): TGTGCCAGCAGCCTGTTGATAGGGGGAGTGTCAGAGACCCAGTACTTC. It encodes CASSLLIGGVSETQYF.

The rearrangement joins TRBV7-8 to TRBJ1-3, with 9 bases fitting TRBD1. The CDR3 spans 17 residues. The ends lost 2 bases at V and 0 bases at J; junction bases unmatched: 5. CDR1 and CDR2 (germline): SGHVS, FQNEAQ. This CDR3 reads CASSLILTGGSGNTIYF. The CDR3 DNA sequence: TGTGCCAGCAGCTTAATTTTGACAGGGGGCTCTGGAAACACCATATATTTT.

V usage is TRBV5-8 and J usage is TRBJ2-1; 8 bases fit TRBD2. The CDR3 covers 16 residues. The V gene end was trimmed by 3 bases and the J gene end by 9 bases; junction bases not matched to a gene: 14. From germline, CDR1 is SGHTS and CDR2 YDEGEE. DNA for the CDR3: TGTGCCAGCAGCTCTGGGAGCGGGGGACTTCTGAGTGAGCAGTTCTTC. It is translated as CASSSGSGGLLSEQFF. Complete variable domain (other parts from reference TRBV5-8 and TRBJ2-1): EAGVTQSPTHLIKTRGQQATLRCSPISGHTSVYWYQQALGLGLQFLLWYDEGEERNRGNFPPRFSGRQFPNYSSELNVNALELEDSALYLCASSSGSGGLLSEQFFGPGTRLTVL.

The chain is built from TRBV4-3 and TRBJ1-5; no reliable D call. The CDR3 has 15 amino acids. Trimming left V 0 bases short and J 4 bases short, with 10 bases between. Germline V gene data show CDR1 as LGHNA and CDR2 as YSLEER. The CDR3 nucleotides are TGCGCCAGCAGCCAAGATCGGACCCTGAATCAGCCCCAGCATTTT. Translating it yields CASSQDRTLNQPQHF.

This clone was observed a single time. The chain couples TRBV7-2 to TRBJ1-1; D gene ambiguous. This CDR3 spans 15 amino acids. V was clipped by 1 base and J by 0 bases, with 9 bases between them. Germline V lookup: CDR1 SGHTA, CDR2 FQGNSA. The CDR3 sequence is CASSLGRGMNTEAFF. The CDR3 region has the DNA TGTGCCAGCAGCTTAGGACGGGGAATGAACACTGAAGCTTTCTTT.

The genes are TRBV7-6 and TRBJ2-1, with 8 nucleotides matching TRBD2. This CDR3 has 16 amino acids. V lost 5 bases to trimming and J lost 6 bases; unmatched junction nucleotides: 12. Germline CDR1 SGHVS, CDR2 FNYEAQ. CDR3 region: CASSPPNPGGPNEQFF. As DNA, the CDR3 is TGTGCCAGCAGCCCCCCCAACCCGGGGGGGCCCAATGAGCAGTTCTTC.

The rearrangement joins TRBV7-9 to TRBJ1-2; D gene uncertain. The ends were cut back, 5 bases at V and 8 bases at J, with 18 bases in the middle. The CDR3 runs to 14 residues. The V gene's germline CDR1 is SEHNR and CDR2 FQNEAQ (reference sequence). Here the CDR3 reads CASSHSDRLGGYTF. The CDR3 coding sequence is TGTGCCAGCAGCCATTCGGACCGATTGGGAGGCTACACCTTC.

The chain joins TRBV5-1 to TRBJ2-3; 13 bases are a match to TRBD2. Trimming cost V 0 bases and J 1 base; bases outside gene matches: 2. There are 17 residues in the CDR3. The germline V gene encodes CDR1 SGHRS and CDR2 YFSETQ. CDR3 bases: TGCGCCAGCAGCTTGGGGACTAGCGGGGGAGGCACAGATACGCAGTATTTT. Amino acids: CASSLGTSGGGTDTQYF.

The chain uses TRBV3-1 (or the pseudogene TRBV3-2) and TRBJ2-3; D gene unclear. Trimming removed 2 bases from V and 1 base from J, with 4 bases in between. CDR1 LGHDT and CDR2 YNNKEL come from the germline V gene (reference sequence). The CDR3 runs to 13 residues. CDR3 residues: CASSQSGTDTQYF. The CDR3 DNA is TGTGCCAGCAGCCAATCTGGCACAGATACGCAGTATTTT.

The gene calls are TRBV3-1 (or the pseudogene TRBV3-2) and TRBJ2-1; TRBD2 matches 12 bases. The CDR3 runs to 18 residues. Looked up from germline, CDR1 is LGHDT and CDR2 is YNNKEL (reference sequence). Trimming removed 4 bases from V and 6 bases from J; junction bases left unmatched: 13. Here the CDR3 DNA reads TGTGCCAGCAGCCGTAACCTTACTAGCGGGGGGTCCCCCAATGAGCAGTTCTTC. This translates into CASSRNLTSGGSPNEQFF.

This rearrangement joins TRBV5-4 to TRBJ1-2; possibly TRBD1 for D (6 bases). The length of the CDR3 is 16 residues. The ends were cut back, 4 bases at V and 4 bases at J, with 20 bases in the middle. CDR1 SGHNT and CDR2 YYREEE come from the germline V gene (reference sequence). CDR3 coding DNA: TGTGCCAGCAGCATCAGTCGGGACATCCGTATCTATGGCTACACCTTC. It translates to CASSISRDIRIYGYTF. Drawing the rest from reference TRBV5-4 and TRBJ1-2, the complete variable domain is ETGVTQSPTHLIKTRGQQVTLRCSSQSGHNTVSWYQQALGQGPQFIFQYYREEENGRGNFPPRFSGLQFPNYSSELNVNALELDDSALYLCASSISRDIRIYGYTFGSGTRLTVV.

This clone was seen only a few times. V and J are TRBV27 and TRBJ1-2, with 7 bases lining up with TRBD1. In germline, CDR1 is MNHEY, CDR2 SMNVEV (reference sequence). The CDR3 loop spans 14 amino acids. Losses at the gene ends were 8 bases for V and 5 bases for J; bases not matched to a gene: 11. The CDR3 region has the DNA TGTGCCAGCCAGCCTATAGCAGGGGGGTATGGCTACACCTTC. Encoded protein: CASQPIAGGYGYTF.

The V call is TRBV4-1, the J call TRBJ1-4, with a weak D call TRBD1 (5 bases). Germline V gives CDR1 MGHRA, CDR2 YSYEKL. The CDR3 is made up of 15 amino acids. Trimming left V 4 bases short and J 6 bases short, with 15 bases between. CDR3 amino acids: CASSLVDGTHEKLFF. The CDR3 DNA reads as TGCGCCAGCAGCCTAGTGGACGGGACCCATGAAAAACTGTTTTTT.

This clone has only a few counts. This chain joins TRBV28 and TRBJ1-2, with 9 bases lining up with TRBD1. CDR1 is MDHEN and CDR2 is SYDVKM in the germline V gene. V lost 4 bases, J lost 3 bases, and 9 bases stayed unmatched. The CDR3 runs to 16 residues. The CDR3 nucleotides read TGTGCCAGCAGTTCCCGGGACAGGGCCTCCCACTATGGCTACACCTTC. Protein sequence: CASSSRDRASHYGYTF.

The chain joins TRBV4-2 to TRBJ1-6, with D unresolved. The CDR3 covers 16 residues. Germline V gene lookup returns CDR1 LGHNA and CDR2 YNFKEQ. V lost 0 bases, J lost 9 bases, and 15 bases lay in between. CDR3: CASSQERTVVSSPLHF. CDR3 nucleotides: TGTGCCAGCAGCCAAGAGCGGACGGTGGTCAGTTCACCCCTCCACTTT.